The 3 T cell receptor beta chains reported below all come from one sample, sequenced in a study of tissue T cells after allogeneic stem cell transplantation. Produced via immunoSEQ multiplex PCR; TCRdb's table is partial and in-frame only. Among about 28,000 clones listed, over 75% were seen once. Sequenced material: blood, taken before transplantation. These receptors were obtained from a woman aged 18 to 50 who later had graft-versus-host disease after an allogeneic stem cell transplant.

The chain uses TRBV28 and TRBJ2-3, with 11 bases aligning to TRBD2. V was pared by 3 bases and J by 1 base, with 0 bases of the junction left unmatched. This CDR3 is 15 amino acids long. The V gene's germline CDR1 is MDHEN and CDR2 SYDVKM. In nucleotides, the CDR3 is TGTGCCAGCAGTTTGACTAGCGGGGGCACAGATACGCAGTATTTT. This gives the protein CASSLTSGGTDTQYF.

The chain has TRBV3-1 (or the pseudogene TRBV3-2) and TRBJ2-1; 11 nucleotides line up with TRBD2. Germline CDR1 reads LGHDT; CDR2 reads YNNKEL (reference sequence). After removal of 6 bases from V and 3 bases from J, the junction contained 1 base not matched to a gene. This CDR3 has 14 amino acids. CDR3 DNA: TGTGCCAGCAGGGGGACTAGCGGCTACAATGAGCAGTTCTTC. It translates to CASRGTSGYNEQFF.

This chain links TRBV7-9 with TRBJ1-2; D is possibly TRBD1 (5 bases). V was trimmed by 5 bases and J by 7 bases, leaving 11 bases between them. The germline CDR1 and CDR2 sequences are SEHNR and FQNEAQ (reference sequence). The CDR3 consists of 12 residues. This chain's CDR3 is CASSAAGFGYTF. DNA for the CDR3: TGTGCCAGCAGCGCGGCAGGGTTTGGCTACACCTTC.